Listed below are T cell receptor beta chains from one sample, sequenced in a study of T cell changes during pregnancy in multiple sclerosis. Sequencing used immunoSEQ multiplex PCR; TCRdb keeps in-frame clones, though not all of them. Among more than 40,000 clones listed, 75% to 95% were seen once. Sequencing used CD8+ T cells from peripheral blood mononuclear cells, obtained after pregnancy. The receptors stem from a female donor with multiple sclerosis, enrolled in a pregnancy study. CDR3s include the opening cysteine and the closing phenylalanine or tryptophan. D genes are given only for firm matches. Size tells how often a clone was seen (once, few, many) or the class of an expanded clone, and some rows leave it out.

.,TRBD2,TRBV27,TRBJ2-3,TGTGCCAGCAGTTTTGACAGCGGGGGGTTTTGGGCAGATACGCAGTATTTT,CASSFDSGGFWADTQYF
.,.,TRBV6-5,TRBJ2-1,TGTGCCAGCGGAGGAGATAACTACAATGAGCAGTTCTTC,CASGGDNYNEQFF
.,.,TRBV4-1,TRBJ1-6,TGCGCCAGCAGCCAACCGAGGGTCGACGGAAATTCACCCCTCCACTTT,CASSQPRVDGNSPLHF
few,.,TRBV4-1,TRBJ1-5,TGCGCCAGCAGCCAAGGTGGGCCGTTTGAGCCCCAGCATTTT,CASSQGGPFEPQHF
.,TRBD1,TRBV30,TRBJ2-5,TGTGCCTGGAATGGACAGGGGGCGAAGGAAGAGACCCAGTACTTC,CAWNGQGAKEETQYF
once,TRBD2,TRBV27,TRBJ2-7,TGTGCCACTGCCCATGCAGCGGGGGTAGTACACGAGCAGTACTTC,CATAHAAGVVHEQYF
.,TRBD2,TRBV7-2,TRBJ2-7,TGTGCCAGCAGCCCAACTAGCGGGAGCTCCTACGAGCAGTACTTC,CASSPTSGSSYEQYF
many,.,TRBV6-6,TRBJ1-1,TGTGCCAGCAGTTGGGCCGAGGGGAACACTGAAGCTTTCTTT,CASSWAEGNTEAFF
.,TRBD2,TRBV11-2,TRBJ2-7,TGTGCCAGCAGCCTAGTGACTAGCGGGACCCTCTACGAGCAGTACTTC,CASSLVTSGTLYEQYF
.,TRBD1,TRBV7-9,TRBJ1-4,TGTGCCAGCAGCACGACAGGGGGTCAGGAAAAACTGTTTTTT,CASSTTGGQEKLFF
.,TRBD2,TRBV6-4,TRBJ2-1,TGTGCCAGCAGTCCCCGCGGGAGTTCATCCAATGAGCAGTTCTTC,CASSPRGSSSNEQFF
.,.,TRBV7-9,TRBJ2-5,TGTGCCAGCAGCGCTAACGGAAAAGTGGAGGAGACCCAGTACTTC,CASSANGKVEETQYF
medium-sized,.,TRBV7-3,TRBJ2-7,TGTGCCAGCAGCTTACTTTACGAGCAGTACTTC,CASSLLYEQYF
.,.,TRBV27,TRBJ2-6,TGTGCCAGCACTGTGGAGGCAAGCTCTGGGGCCAACGTCCTGACTTTC,CASTVEASSGANVLTF
.,TRBD2,TRBV27,TRBJ2-1,TGTGCCAGCAGTCTGGGGGGGGTGGAGCAGTTCTTC,CASSLGGVEQFF
.,.,TRBV7-2,TRBJ1-5,TGTGCCAGCAGCTTAGGAGTCAATCAGCCCCAGCATTTT,CASSLGVNQPQHF
.,.,TRBV9,TRBJ2-7,TGTGCCAGCAGCGCCGGGGGAAGCTCCTACGAGCAGTACTTC,CASSAGGSSYEQYF
.,TRBD2,TRBV15,TRBJ2-1,TGTGCCACCAGCGGGGGGGGGACTAACAATGAGCAGTTCTTC,CATSGGGTNNEQFF
.,TRBD1,TRBV14,TRBJ1-1,TGTGCCAGCAGCCGGACAGGGGTCGAAGCTTTCTTT,CASSRTGVEAFF
.,.,TRBV6-6,TRBJ2-7,TGTGCCAGCAGTCACCAGGCCAGGCTCTACGAGCAGTACTTC,CASSHQARLYEQYF
.,TRBD2,TRBV9,TRBJ2-7,TGTGCCAGCAGCGTAGGCGGGGGGAGTCGGGAGCAGTACTTC,CASSVGGGSREQYF
.,TRBD2,TRBV27,TRBJ2-3,TGTGCCAGCTCCCTCCGACTAGCGATCACAGATACGCAGTATTTT,CASSLRLAITDTQYF
few,TRBD2,TRBV25-1,TRBJ2-1,TGTGCCAGCAGTGAACTCCCAGGTCCAGCGGGAGGAAAGGAGCAGTTCTTC,CASSELPGPAGGKEQFF
.,TRBD1,TRBV19,TRBJ1-5,TGTGCCAGTAGTCCCCTCAGGGGGAGTCAGCCCCAGCATTTT,CASSPLRGSQPQHF
.,TRBD1,TRBV9,TRBJ1-1,TGTGCCAGCAGCCCGACAGGGTTGAACACTGAAGCTTTCTTT,CASSPTGLNTEAFF
.,.,TRBV4-2,TRBJ1-1,TGTGCCAGCAGCCAAGACCCTCCCTCAGGGAACACTGAAGCTTTCTTT,CASSQDPPSGNTEAFF
.,.,TRBV5-1,TRBJ2-1,TGCGCCAGCAGCTTGGCCTGGGGCCCCGGCAATGAGCAGTTCTTC,CASSLAWGPGNEQFF
.,.,TRBV6-5,TRBJ2-1,TGTGCCAGCAGTTACACAGGATCCTACAATGAGCAGTTCTTC,CASSYTGSYNEQFF
.,.,TRBV2,TRBJ1-2,TGTGCCAGCAGTGTTGCCAGGCCCAACTATGGCTACACCTTC,CASSVARPNYGYTF
.,.,TRBV7-8,TRBJ1-3,TGTGCCAGCTCTATCTCTGGAAACACCATATATTTT,CASSISGNTIYF